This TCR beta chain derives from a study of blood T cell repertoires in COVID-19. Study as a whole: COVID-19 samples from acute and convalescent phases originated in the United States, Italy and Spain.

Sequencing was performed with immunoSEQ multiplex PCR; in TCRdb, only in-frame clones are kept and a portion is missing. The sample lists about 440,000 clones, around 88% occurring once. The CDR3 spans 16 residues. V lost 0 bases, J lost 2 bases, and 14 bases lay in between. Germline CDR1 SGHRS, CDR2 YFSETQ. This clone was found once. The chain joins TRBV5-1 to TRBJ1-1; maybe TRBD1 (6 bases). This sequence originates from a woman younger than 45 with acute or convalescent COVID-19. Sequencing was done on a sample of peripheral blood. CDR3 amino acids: CASSLGDGQPNTEAFF. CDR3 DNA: TGCGCCAGCAGCTTGGGGGATGGACAGCCTAACACTGAAGCTTTCTTT. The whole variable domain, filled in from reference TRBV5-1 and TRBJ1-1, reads KAGVTQTPRYLIKTRGQQVTLSCSPISGHRSVSWYQQTPGQGLQFLFEYFSETQRNKGNFPGRFSGRQFSNSRSEMNVSTLELGDSALYLCASSLGDGQPNTEAFFGQGTRLTVV.